Reported below is one TCR beta chain. Its specificity is unknown. The data derive from a study of T cell responses to AZD1222 COVID-19 vaccine. Regarding the study as a whole: Close to half of all spike-specific TCRs reportedly target regions of the variants that are unmutated.

CDR1 LGHNT and CDR2 FRNRAP come from the germline V gene. Trimming cost V 0 bases and J 7 bases, with 15 bases left between them. The CDR3 has 15 residues. Measured with immunoSEQ multiplex PCR; TCRdb has only the in-frame clones, and not every one. This table has 150,000 to 200,000 clones, about 92% appearing once. Source: peripheral blood, taken on day 0 of AZD1222 vaccination. The chain couples TRBV12-5 to TRBJ1-1; the D gene is possibly TRBD1 (5 bases). This sequence was found in an adult in good health. The CDR3 nucleotides read TGTGCTAGTGGTTTGGTATCACAGGTGAACTTTGAAGCTTTCTTT. Translated, it gives CASGLVSQVNFEAFF.